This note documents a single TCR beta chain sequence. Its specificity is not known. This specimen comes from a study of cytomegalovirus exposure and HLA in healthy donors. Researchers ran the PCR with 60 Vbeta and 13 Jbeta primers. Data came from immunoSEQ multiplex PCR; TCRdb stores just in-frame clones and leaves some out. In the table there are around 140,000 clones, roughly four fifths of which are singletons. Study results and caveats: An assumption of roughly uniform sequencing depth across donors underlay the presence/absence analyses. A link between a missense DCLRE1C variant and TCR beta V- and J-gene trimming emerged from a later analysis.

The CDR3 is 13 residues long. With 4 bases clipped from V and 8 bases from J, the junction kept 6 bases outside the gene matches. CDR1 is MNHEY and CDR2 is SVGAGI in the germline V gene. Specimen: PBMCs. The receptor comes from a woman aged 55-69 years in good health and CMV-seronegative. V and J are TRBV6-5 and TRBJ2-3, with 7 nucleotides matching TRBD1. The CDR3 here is CASSSDRVRTQYF. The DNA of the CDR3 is TGTGCCAGCAGTTCCGACAGGGTGCGTACGCAGTATTTT.